Listed below are T cell receptor beta chains from one sample, sequenced in a study of blood T cell repertoires in COVID-19. Data came from immunoSEQ multiplex PCR; TCRdb stores just in-frame clones and leaves some out. The sample holds 150,000 or so clones, roughly 78% seen once. Material: peripheral blood. The origin of the receptors is a woman aged 55-69 years with COVID-19, enrolled during active disease. Both conserved end residues are part of each CDR3. A D gene is named only where the DNA matches it firmly. Size is omitted from some rows. Given values are once, few, many or a class for expanded clones.

>NA|NA|TRBV19|TRBJ1-1
TGTGCCAGTACTACCGGGGTGAACACTGAAGCTTTCTTT
CASTTGVNTEAFF
>NA|NA|TRBV30|TRBJ1-2
TGTGCCTGGAGTGTCTCCGACTATGGCTACACCTTC
CAWSVSDYGYTF
>NA|NA|TRBV2|TRBJ2-3
TGTGCCAGCAGAGCACATCCTAGAGATACGCAGTATTTT
CASRAHPRDTQYF
>TRBD2|NA|TRBV20-1|TRBJ2-3
TGCAGTGCTAGTACGGGACTAGCGGCACACCCAGATACGCAGTATTTT
CSASTGLAAHPDTQYF
>NA|NA|TRBV3-1/TRBV3-2|TRBJ2-3
TGTGCCAGCAGCCAACAAAAAGGGGGAATGACAGATACGCAGTATTTT
CASSQQKGGMTDTQYF
>NA|NA|TRBV14|TRBJ1-2
TGTGCCAGCAGCCAAGACCCAGGGAGGGGCTACACCTTC
CASSQDPGRGYTF
>TRBD1|NA|TRBV10-3|TRBJ1-5
TGTGCCACCGGGACAGGGAGCAATCAGCCCCAGCATTTT
CATGTGSNQPQHF
>TRBD2|NA|TRBV11-2|TRBJ2-5
TGTGCCAGCAGCTCTATAGCGGGAGTAGAGACCCAGTACTTC
CASSSIAGVETQYF
>NA|NA|TRBV5-1|TRBJ1-5
TGCGCCAGCAGCGTGGGAGACAGGAATCAGCCCCAGCATTTT
CASSVGDRNQPQHF
>NA|NA|TRBV11-2|TRBJ2-3
TGTGCCAGCAGCACTTACGATACGCAGTATTTT
CASSTYDTQYF
>NA|NA|TRBV18|TRBJ2-2
TGTGCCAGCTCACCACTCGTCGGCACCGGGGAGCTGTTTTTT
CASSPLVGTGELFF
>TRBD1|NA|TRBV5-4|TRBJ1-3
TGTGCCAGCAGCCCGGGACAGTACTCTGGAAACACCATATATTTT
CASSPGQYSGNTIYF
>TRBD1|NA|TRBV30|TRBJ1-1
TGTGCCTGGGTCCCCCGGGACAGGAAAATGAACACTGAAGCTTTCTTT
CAWVPRDRKMNTEAFF
>NA|NA|TRBV18|TRBJ1-1
TGTGCCAGCTCACCACGGACAGAGAGGAACACTGAAGCTTTCTTT
CASSPRTERNTEAFF
>NA|NA|TRBV5-6|TRBJ1-3
TGTGCCAGCAGCACACAGGGCTCTGGAAACACCATATATTTT
CASSTQGSGNTIYF
>TRBD1|NA|TRBV5-1|TRBJ2-1
TGCGCCAGCAGCTTTCCGGGACAGGGAGTGAGCTCCTACAATGAGCAGTTCTTC
CASSFPGQGVSSYNEQFF
>NA|few|TRBV5-6|TRBJ2-5
TGTGCCAGCAGCTGGGAGCGGAAACAAGAGACCCAGTACTTC
CASSWERKQETQYF
>TRBD1|few|TRBV5-1|TRBJ2-3
TGCGCCAGCAGCCCCTCACAACAGGGGGTTCAGTATTTT
CASSPSQQGVQYF
>NA|NA|TRBV5-4|TRBJ2-3
TGTGCCAGCAGCTCTGGGCTCGGCACAGATACGCAGTATTTT
CASSSGLGTDTQYF
>TRBD1|NA|TRBV7-2|TRBJ1-6
TGTGCCAGCAGCTTCAGGGGGGCGTCACCCCTCCACTTT
CASSFRGASPLHF
>TRBD1|NA|TRBV27|TRBJ2-7
TGTGCCAGCAGTAGGGACAGGGGTTACGAGCAGTACTTC
CASSRDRGYEQYF
>NA|few|TRBV3-1/TRBV3-2|TRBJ1-1
TGTGCCAGCAGCCAAGGGCCGAACACTGAAGCTTTCTTT
CASSQGPNTEAFF
>TRBD1|NA|TRBV6-2/TRBV6-3|TRBJ2-5
TGTGCCAGCAGTTCTCCTAACAGGGGTCAAGAGACCCAGTACTTC
CASSSPNRGQETQYF
>NA|NA|TRBV5-1|TRBJ2-1
TGCGCCAGCCACGGGAGTGGGACGGGCCAGCAGTTCTTC
CASHGSGTGQQFF
>NA|NA|TRBV24-1|TRBJ2-2
TGTGCCACCAGTGATTCAGGGCTACAAAACACCGGGGAGCTGTTTTTT
CATSDSGLQNTGELFF
>NA|once|TRBV7-6|TRBJ2-6
TGTGCCAGCAGCTTACCTAGCTCTGGGGCCAACGTCCTGACTTTC
CASSLPSSGANVLTF
>NA|few|TRBV5-4|TRBJ1-1
TGTGCCAGCAGGGAGCCGGGACATAGAAACACTGAAGCTTTCTTT
CASREPGHRNTEAFF
>TRBD2|NA|TRBV6-1|TRBJ2-4
TGTGCCAGCAGTGATCGGAGTGGGAGGGTGAGGTACTTC
CASSDRSGRVRYF
>NA|NA|TRBV7-2|TRBJ1-1
TGTGCCAGCAGCTTACGCCCGGGACATAGAGACATGAACACTGAAGCTTTCTTT
CASSLRPGHRDMNTEAFF
>TRBD1|NA|TRBV27|TRBJ1-1
TGTGCCAGCAGTTTATCGGGGACAGGGGTGGTCACTGAAGCTTTCTTT
CASSLSGTGVVTEAFF
>TRBD1|NA|TRBV28|TRBJ2-6
TGTGCCAGCGGCCCACACGGGACAGGAGCCTCTGGGGCCAACGTCCTGACTTTC
CASGPHGTGASGANVLTF
>TRBD1|many|TRBV9|TRBJ2-7
TGTGCCAGCAGCACAGGGGCCGAATCCTACGAGCAGTACTTC
CASSTGAESYEQYF
>NA|NA|TRBV6-6|TRBJ1-4
TGTGCCAGCAGTTACCGAGACGGGGAAAAACTGTTTTTT
CASSYRDGEKLFF
>NA|NA|TRBV6-1|TRBJ1-1
TGTGCCAGCAGTGAAGCGCTTCCAGAAAAACGGGCTGAAGCTTTCTTT
CASSEALPEKRAEAFF
>NA|few|TRBV29-1|TRBJ1-2
TGCAGCGTTGTGGAAAATGAGGCTTCTGGCTACACCTTC
CSVVENEASGYTF
>NA|few|TRBV7-2|TRBJ2-3
TGTGCCAGCAGCTTGCGGGACTCTAACACAGATACGCAGTATTTT
CASSLRDSNTDTQYF
>TRBD2|NA|TRBV27|TRBJ2-1
TGTGCCAGCAGTTTAGGGACGGGCGGGAGGCAGTTCTTC
CASSLGTGGRQFF
>TRBD2|NA|TRBV2|TRBJ2-7
TGTGCCAGCAGTGATTGGCTAGCGGGAACCACATACGAGCAGTACTTC
CASSDWLAGTTYEQYF
>TRBD2|NA|TRBV2|TRBJ2-1
TGTGCCAGCAGTGCGACTAGCGGGAGGGCCTGGACCAATGAGCAGTTCTTC
CASSATSGRAWTNEQFF
>TRBD2|NA|TRBV19|TRBJ2-3
TGTGCCAGTAGTATAGGACTAGCAACAGATACGCAGTATTTT
CASSIGLATDTQYF
>TRBD1|NA|TRBV6-5|TRBJ1-1
TGTGCCAGCACTGGCAGGGGGGACACTGAAGCTTTCTTT
CASTGRGDTEAFF
>TRBD1|many|TRBV6-2/TRBV6-3|TRBJ1-3
TGTGCCAGCAGCCGACAGGGGCCCAGCTCTGGAAACACCATATATTTT
CASSRQGPSSGNTIYF
>TRBD1|NA|TRBV4-1|TRBJ1-4
TGCGCCAGCAGCCAGGGGCAGGGGGTTGCAACTAATGAAAAACTGTTTTTT
CASSQGQGVATNEKLFF
>NA|NA|TRBV9|TRBJ1-5
TGTGCCAGCAGCGAGCTCCCAGGGTCCAATCAGCCCCAGCATTTT
CASSELPGSNQPQHF
>TRBD1|few|TRBV7-9|TRBJ1-1
TGTGCCAGCAGCTTAGAGACAGGGATGAACACTGAAGCTTTCTTT
CASSLETGMNTEAFF
>TRBD1|NA|TRBV2|TRBJ1-6
TGTGCCAGCAGTGTTGGGACAGTCGGGAATTCACCCCTCCACTTT
CASSVGTVGNSPLHF
>TRBD1|NA|TRBV2|TRBJ1-5
TGTGCCAGCAGTCGGGACAGGCCTTCCAATCAGCCCCAGCATTTT
CASSRDRPSNQPQHF